These 3 T cell receptor beta chains were all obtained from the same sample, sequenced in a study of vaccination and CD4 T cells after COVID-19. Their target antigens are unknown. Treatment: roughly 11-day PBMC culture with coronavirus spike peptide pools or control peptides (ViraFEST assay). The Oncomine TCR Beta short-read assay generated sequence data from the DNA of cultured CD4+ T cells. TCRdb reanalysed the PCR reads using MiXCR and keeps one entry per CDR3 protein. The sample yields several thousand distinct CDR3 sequences, around 30% seen once. The source material was CD4+ T cells from blood, cultured in vitro, sampled after SARS-CoV-2 vaccination. The receptors shown here come from a human donor who had recovered from COVID-19.

This chain joins TRBV2 and TRBJ2-7, with unresolved D. Deletions cut 6 bases from V and 6 bases from J, with 12 bases between. The germline gives CDR1 SNHLY, CDR2 FYNNEI. The CDR3 consists of 12 residues. For the CDR3, the DNA is TGTGCCAGCAGAGATTTAGTGCGCGAGCAGTACTTC. Its translation is CASRDLVREQYF.

Only a few counts were recorded for this clonotype. The chain has TRBV28 and TRBJ2-3, with D uncertain. The germline V and J ends were trimmed by 6 bases and 0 bases, with 10 bases remaining between them. Germline assignment: CDR1 MDHEN and CDR2 SYDVKM. The CDR3 runs 14 residues. The CDR3 sequence is CASSGLASTDTQYF. The CDR3 region has the DNA TGTGCCAGCAGCGGCCTGGCTAGCACAGATACGCAGTATTTT.

The genes are TRBV7-2 and TRBJ1-2; 9 nucleotides align to TRBD1. Germline trimming cut 5 bases from V and 3 bases from J; bases unmatched to any gene: 7. Per germline, CDR1 SGHTA and CDR2 FQGNSA. CDR3 length: 15 amino acids. The CDR3 nucleotides read TGTGCCAGCAGCGTACAGGGGGCCTTGGACTATGGCTACACCTTC. Its translation is CASSVQGALDYGYTF.